Listed below are T cell receptor beta chains from one sample, sequenced in a study of T cells in Graves' hyperthyroidism and ophthalmopathy. TCRdb processed the multiplex PCR reads anew with MiXCR; each CDR3 protein has one entry. The profile shows about 250,000 distinct CDR3 sequences, approximately 25% of them singletons. The sequenced sample consisted of blood. These receptors all come from a woman aged 40 to 50 with Graves' ophthalmopathy. Both conserved end residues are part of each CDR3. D genes are given only for firm matches. Rows may omit the clone size; those that give it use once, few, many or a size class.

clone_size: many
j_call: TRBJ2-7
v_call: TRBV20-1
cdr3_length: 12
d_call: NA
cdr3_nt: TGCAGTGCTGATGACAGGTCCTACGAGCAGTACTTC
cdr3_aa: CSADDRSYEQYF

clone_size: many
j_call: TRBJ2-6
v_call: TRBV6-5
cdr3_length: 17
d_call: TRBD1
cdr3_nt: TGTGCCAGCAGTTCACCAGGGGGACGTTCTGGGGCCAACGTCCTGACTTTC
cdr3_aa: CASSSPGGRSGANVLTF

clone_size: many
j_call: TRBJ2-7
v_call: TRBV27
cdr3_length: 15
d_call: TRBD2
cdr3_nt: TGTGCCAGCAGGGTCAGGACTAGCGGGAGCGAGAAGCAGTACTTC
cdr3_aa: CASRVRTSGSEKQYF

clone_size: many
j_call: TRBJ2-7
v_call: TRBV27
cdr3_length: 13
d_call: NA
cdr3_nt: TGTGCCAGCAGTTTATCCCACAGGAACGAGCAGTACTTC
cdr3_aa: CASSLSHRNEQYF

clone_size: NA
j_call: TRBJ2-7
v_call: TRBV19
cdr3_length: 17
d_call: TRBD2
cdr3_nt: TGTGCCAGCGCCCCCGGGACTAGCGGGAGCTACTCCTACGAGCAGTACTTC
cdr3_aa: CASAPGTSGSYSYEQYF

clone_size: NA
j_call: TRBJ2-7
v_call: TRBV12-3/TRBV12-4
cdr3_length: 15
d_call: TRBD1
cdr3_nt: TGTGCCAGCAGGTTGGGACAGTCGATCGTCGACGAGCAGTACTTC
cdr3_aa: CASRLGQSIVDEQYF

clone_size: NA
j_call: TRBJ2-5
v_call: TRBV4-1
cdr3_length: 15
d_call: TRBD2
cdr3_nt: TGCGCCAGCAGCCAAGATGGACTAGACCAAGAGACCCAGTACTTC
cdr3_aa: CASSQDGLDQETQYF

clone_size: many
j_call: TRBJ2-7
v_call: TRBV12-3/TRBV12-4
cdr3_length: 15
d_call: TRBD2
cdr3_nt: TGTGCCAGCAGTCCGGGGACTAGCGGAGCCACCGAGCAGTACTTC
cdr3_aa: CASSPGTSGATEQYF

clone_size: many
j_call: TRBJ1-2
v_call: TRBV29-1
cdr3_length: 14
d_call: NA
cdr3_nt: TGCAGCGTTCAGGCTGGCGAGAGTAACTATGGCTACACCTTC
cdr3_aa: CSVQAGESNYGYTF

clone_size: many
j_call: TRBJ2-3
v_call: TRBV10-3
cdr3_length: 13
d_call: NA
cdr3_nt: TGTGCCATCACCTCGGACGACACAGATACGCAGTATTTT
cdr3_aa: CAITSDDTDTQYF

clone_size: many
j_call: TRBJ2-2
v_call: TRBV5-6
cdr3_length: 19
d_call: TRBD2
cdr3_nt: TGTGCCAGCACCTTGAGCCTAGCGGGAGGCGGGGGTATCACCGGGGAGCTGTTTTTT
cdr3_aa: CASTLSLAGGGGITGELFF

clone_size: many
j_call: TRBJ2-5
v_call: TRBV12-3/TRBV12-4
cdr3_length: 14
d_call: NA
cdr3_nt: TGTGCCAGCAGTTTTTTCGACGGATTGGAGACCCAGTACTTC
cdr3_aa: CASSFFDGLETQYF

clone_size: many
j_call: TRBJ2-5
v_call: TRBV15
cdr3_length: 15
d_call: NA
cdr3_nt: TGTGCCACCAAGAGCTCAGGGGATGCCCAAGAGACCCAGTACTTC
cdr3_aa: CATKSSGDAQETQYF

clone_size: many
j_call: TRBJ2-7
v_call: TRBV28
cdr3_length: 12
d_call: TRBD2
cdr3_nt: TGTGCCAGCAGCGGGGGGGCAGTTCAGCAGTACTTC
cdr3_aa: CASSGGAVQQYF

clone_size: many
j_call: TRBJ2-7
v_call: TRBV11-2
cdr3_length: 16
d_call: NA
cdr3_nt: TGTGCCAGCAGCTTAGAGGGCAGGGGCACTCACTACGAGCAGTACTTC
cdr3_aa: CASSLEGRGTHYEQYF

clone_size: many
j_call: TRBJ1-1
v_call: TRBV29-1
cdr3_length: 11
d_call: NA
cdr3_nt: TGCAGCGTGGGAGGACAGTTCGAAGCTTTCTTT
cdr3_aa: CSVGGQFEAFF

clone_size: many
j_call: TRBJ2-7
v_call: TRBV7-6
cdr3_length: 14
d_call: TRBD2
cdr3_nt: TGTGCCAGCAGTAGCGGGAGGGCTTACTACGAGCAGTACTTC
cdr3_aa: CASSSGRAYYEQYF

clone_size: many
j_call: TRBJ2-7
v_call: TRBV27
cdr3_length: 15
d_call: NA
cdr3_nt: TGTGCCAGCAGGCCGGCCGTCGGCGGAGCCTACGAGCAGTACTTC
cdr3_aa: CASRPAVGGAYEQYF

clone_size: few
j_call: TRBJ2-5
v_call: TRBV7-3
cdr3_length: 15
d_call: TRBD2
cdr3_nt: TGTGCCAGCAGCTTATATGGCGCTAGCGGAGAGACCCAGTACTTC
cdr3_aa: CASSLYGASGETQYF

clone_size: NA
j_call: TRBJ2-6
v_call: TRBV11-2
cdr3_length: 17
d_call: TRBD1
cdr3_nt: TGTGCCAGCAGCCCGGGACAGGGGAGGTCTGGGGCCAACGTCCTGACTTTC
cdr3_aa: CASSPGQGRSGANVLTF

clone_size: NA
j_call: TRBJ1-2
v_call: TRBV12-3/TRBV12-4
cdr3_length: 13
d_call: NA
cdr3_nt: TGTGCCAGCACCTTCGGGTTGGGAACAGGCTACACCTTC
cdr3_aa: CASTFGLGTGYTF

clone_size: NA
j_call: TRBJ1-5
v_call: TRBV30
cdr3_length: 13
d_call: NA
cdr3_nt: TGTGCCTGGAGTGCGGCAGAAAATCAGCCCCAGCTTTTT
cdr3_aa: CAWSAAENQPQLF

clone_size: many
j_call: TRBJ1-6
v_call: TRBV5-1
cdr3_length: 14
d_call: TRBD1
cdr3_nt: TGCGCCAGCAGTTCCGGACAGGGGGATTCACCCCTCCACTTT
cdr3_aa: CASSSGQGDSPLHF

clone_size: many
j_call: TRBJ2-2
v_call: TRBV7-3
cdr3_length: 15
d_call: TRBD2
cdr3_nt: TGTGCCAGCAGCCCCAGCGGGATGAACACCGGGGAGCTGTTTTTT
cdr3_aa: CASSPSGMNTGELFF

clone_size: many
j_call: TRBJ1-6
v_call: TRBV19
cdr3_length: 15
d_call: NA
cdr3_nt: TGTGCCAGTAGTATCAACACACGCCATAATTCACCCCTCCACTTT
cdr3_aa: CASSINTRHNSPLHF

clone_size: many
j_call: TRBJ2-2
v_call: TRBV30
cdr3_length: 12
d_call: NA
cdr3_nt: TGTGCCTGGGAAAGGACGTCCGGGGAGCTGTTTTTT
cdr3_aa: CAWERTSGELFF

clone_size: many
j_call: TRBJ2-7
v_call: TRBV11-1
cdr3_length: 17
d_call: TRBD2
cdr3_nt: TGTGCCAGCAGCTTAGGGGGGGTAGCGGGAATATCCTACGAGCAGTACTTC
cdr3_aa: CASSLGGVAGISYEQYF

clone_size: many
j_call: TRBJ1-2
v_call: TRBV7-2
cdr3_length: 15
d_call: TRBD1
cdr3_nt: TGTGCCAGCAGTTCAACGGTTGGGACAGGGGCTGGCTACACCTTC
cdr3_aa: CASSSTVGTGAGYTF

clone_size: many
j_call: TRBJ2-7
v_call: TRBV27
cdr3_length: 16
d_call: TRBD1
cdr3_nt: TGTGCCAGCAGCCAGTTCGCCGGGACAGGGGGCTACGAGCAGTACTTC
cdr3_aa: CASSQFAGTGGYEQYF

clone_size: many
j_call: TRBJ1-3
v_call: TRBV6-1
cdr3_length: 15
d_call: NA
cdr3_nt: TGTGCCAGCAGTGGAACAGCTTCCTCTGGAAACACCATATATTTT
cdr3_aa: CASSGTASSGNTIYF

clone_size: many
j_call: TRBJ1-2
v_call: TRBV28
cdr3_length: 14
d_call: TRBD1
cdr3_nt: TGTGCCAGCAGTGGTGAGGGGGCGAAATATGGCTACACCTTC
cdr3_aa: CASSGEGAKYGYTF

clone_size: many
j_call: TRBJ2-5
v_call: TRBV5-1
cdr3_length: 14
d_call: TRBD2
cdr3_nt: TGCGCCAGCAGCTTGGCCGCGGGGGAAGAGACCCAGTACTTC
cdr3_aa: CASSLAAGEETQYF

clone_size: many
j_call: TRBJ2-5
v_call: TRBV29-1
cdr3_length: 15
d_call: NA
cdr3_nt: TGCAGCGTCCCCCGGAGGGCAGGGAAGTTGGAGACCCAGTACTTC
cdr3_aa: CSVPRRAGKLETQYF

clone_size: many
j_call: TRBJ2-7
v_call: TRBV25-1
cdr3_length: 11
d_call: NA
cdr3_nt: TGTGCCACCCTTGGCGGGTACGAGCAGTACTTC
cdr3_aa: CATLGGYEQYF

clone_size: many
j_call: TRBJ2-2
v_call: TRBV2
cdr3_length: 17
d_call: TRBD2
cdr3_nt: TGTGCCAGCAGCGGGACTAGCGGGAGTATGGGTAGCGGGGAGCTGTTTTTT
cdr3_aa: CASSGTSGSMGSGELFF

clone_size: many
j_call: TRBJ2-2
v_call: TRBV12-3/TRBV12-4
cdr3_length: 14
d_call: NA
cdr3_nt: TGTGCCAGCAGTTTAGGGGGCGCGGCCGGGGAGCTGTTTTTT
cdr3_aa: CASSLGGAAGELFF

clone_size: many
j_call: TRBJ1-6
v_call: TRBV6-1
cdr3_length: 13
d_call: NA
cdr3_nt: TGTGCCAGCGCCAGCTCCTATAATTCACCCCTCCACTTT
cdr3_aa: CASASSYNSPLHF

clone_size: NA
j_call: TRBJ2-7
v_call: TRBV6-1
cdr3_length: 13
d_call: NA
cdr3_nt: TGTGCCAGCAGTGGCCGGGACCGTGGCGAGCAGTACTTC
cdr3_aa: CASSGRDRGEQYF

clone_size: NA
j_call: TRBJ1-2
v_call: TRBV12-3/TRBV12-4
cdr3_length: 14
d_call: NA
cdr3_nt: TGTGCCAGCAGTTTTGGGCAGGGGATATACGGCTACACCTTC
cdr3_aa: CASSFGQGIYGYTF

clone_size: many
j_call: TRBJ2-7
v_call: TRBV11-2
cdr3_length: 16
d_call: TRBD2
cdr3_nt: TGTGCCAGCAGCTTAGAGGGAGGGCTTAGCTCCTACGAGCAGTACTTC
cdr3_aa: CASSLEGGLSSYEQYF

clone_size: NA
j_call: TRBJ1-5
v_call: TRBV6-1
cdr3_length: 13
d_call: NA
cdr3_nt: TGTGCCAGCAGTGAACAGCCAAATCAGCCCCAGCATTTT
cdr3_aa: CASSEQPNQPQHF